These 22 T cell receptor beta chains share one sample of origin, sequenced in a study of cytomegalovirus exposure and HLA in healthy donors. PCR amplification relied on 60 Vbeta primers (plus 13 Jbeta primers). Here immunoSEQ multiplex PCR was the method, and the copy in TCRdb shows in-frame clones only, minus some. Of around 140,000 clones detected, roughly 72% appear once; the ten largest clones hold approximately 7.2%. Sequenced: PBMCs. These receptors originate from a male donor in good health and CMV-seronegative.

The chain links TRBV25-1 to TRBJ2-3; 9 bases fit TRBD2. The CDR3 runs to 17 residues. Germline CDR1 reads MGHDK; CDR2 reads SYGVNS. Unmatched junction bases numbered 17, after V lost 8 bases and J lost 5 bases. The CDR3 bases are TGTGCCAGCCCGCCGGGTAGAATAGCGGGAGTGGGAGATACGCAGTATTTT. Protein product: CASPPGRIAGVGDTQYF.

This rearrangement joins TRBV5-6 to TRBJ1-2, with D possibly matching TRBD1 (5 bases). The CDR3 is 13 residues long. CDR1 is SGHDT and CDR2 is YYEEEE in the germline V gene. V dropped 4 bases and J dropped 2 bases, with 9 bases sitting between them. The CDR3: CASSQGLNYGYTF. The CDR3 DNA sequence: TGTGCCAGCAGCCAGGGACTGAACTATGGCTACACCTTC.

The rearrangement joins TRBV19 to TRBJ1-1; 9 bases are shared with TRBD1. The CDR3 runs to 15 residues. CDR1 and CDR2 from the germline V gene are LNHDA and SQIVND (reference sequence). With 5 bases clipped from V and 6 bases from J, the junction kept 10 bases outside the gene matches. Here the CDR3 reads CASSSSTGGDAEAFF. The CDR3 DNA is TGTGCCAGTAGTTCATCGACAGGGGGAGACGCTGAAGCTTTCTTT.

The chain has TRBV7-2 and TRBJ2-5; D might be TRBD2 (5 bases). The germline V gene has CDR1 SGHTA and CDR2 FQGNSA. V was pared by 2 bases and J by 0 bases, with 7 bases between. The CDR3 is 14 residues long. CDR3: CASSLPGNQETQYF. The DNA of the CDR3 is TGTGCCAGCAGCTTACCCGGGAACCAAGAGACCCAGTACTTC. Complete variable domain (other parts from reference TRBV7-2 and TRBJ2-5): GAGVSQSPSNKVTEKGKDVELRCDPISGHTALYWYRQSLGQGLEFLIYFQGNSAPDKSGLPSDRFSAERTGGSVSTLTIQRTQQEDSAVYLCASSLPGNQETQYFGPGTRLLVL.

V is TRBV28 and J is TRBJ1-5; 7 bases are a match to TRBD1. Germline V gene sequence: CDR1 MDHEN, CDR2 SYDVKM. This CDR3 spans 14 amino acids. J gave up 7 bases and V 6 bases, and 9 bases lay outside the gene matches. The CDR3 protein is CASSRGQPGQPQHF. In DNA, the CDR3 is TGTGCCAGCAGCAGGGGACAGCCGGGGCAGCCCCAGCATTTT.

Only a few counts were recorded for this clone. This sequence joins TRBV11-3 and TRBJ2-7; 9 bases agree with TRBD2. The germline V gene has CDR1 SGHNT and CDR2 YENEEA. J lost 10 bases, V lost 2 bases, and 3 bases had no gene match. This CDR3 has 12 amino acids. CDR3 nucleotide sequence: TGTGCCAGCAGCTTACCGGGACTAGCACAGTACTTC. It codes for CASSLPGLAQYF.

V is TRBV28 and J is TRBJ1-5, with D hard to call. This CDR3 has 12 residues. Germline CDR1 is MDHEN and CDR2 is SYDVKM. V gave up 2 bases and J gave up 6 bases, with 5 bases separating them. Here the CDR3 reads CASSLEGQPQHF. The CDR3 nucleotides read TGTGCCAGCAGTTTAGAGGGTCAGCCCCAGCATTTT.

The chain recombines TRBV7-6 with TRBJ2-3; possible D gene TRBD2, 6 bases. Looked up from germline, CDR1 is SGHVS and CDR2 is FNYEAQ. Trimming removed 1 base at V and 12 bases at J, with 11 bases between. CDR3 length: 12 residues. CDR3 region: CASSLVQGGQYF. CDR3 DNA sequence: TGTGCCAGCAGCTTAGTTCAGGGAGGCCAGTATTTT.

The chain recombines TRBV10-3 with TRBJ2-5; TRBD2 is a possible D gene (6 bases). Trimming took 0 bases from V and 3 from J, leaving 8 bases between them. The CDR3 totals 14 residues. Germline V gene sequence: CDR1 ENHRY, CDR2 SYGVKD. CDR3 in amino acids: CAISESGRKETQYF. CDR3 DNA sequence: TGTGCCATCAGTGAGTCGGGGAGGAAAGAGACCCAGTACTTC.

This clone showed up just a few times. The chain couples TRBV6-6 to TRBJ1-2; the D gene is possibly TRBD1 (6 bases). CDR1 is MNHNY, CDR2 SVGAGI, per germline (reference sequence). V was trimmed by 2 bases and J by 3 bases, leaving 13 bases between them. The CDR3 totals 15 residues. The CDR3 nucleotides read TGTGCCAGCAGTTACCCGTCCGAGGGGGACTATGGCTACACCTTC. Amino acids: CASSYPSEGDYGYTF.

The chain carries TRBV7-9 and TRBJ2-7; weak D call: TRBD2 (6 bases). The V gene's germline CDR1 is SEHNR and CDR2 FQNEAQ (reference sequence). The CDR3 spans 14 residues. V was trimmed by 5 bases and J by 3 bases, leaving 14 bases between them. CDR3 residues: CASSPRGSNYEQYF. In DNA form, the CDR3 reads TGTGCCAGCAGCCCACGGGGGTCCAACTACGAGCAGTACTTC.

The CDR3 region is CAIRLAGVGDTQYF. The CDR3 DNA is TGTGCCATCCGACTAGCGGGAGTAGGTGATACGCAGTATTTT. The J gene is TRBJ2-3, the V gene TRBV6-6; 12 bases are a match to TRBD2. Germline V gene sequence: CDR1 MNHNY, CDR2 SVGAGI (reference sequence). Trimming cost V 10 bases and J 6 bases; bases outside gene matches: 8. The CDR3 runs to 14 residues.

The gene calls are TRBV27 and TRBJ2-3, with D possibly matching TRBD1 (6 bases). From germline, CDR1 is MNHEY and CDR2 SMNVEV (reference sequence). V shed 7 bases and J shed 3 bases, with 14 bases lying between them. This CDR3 contains 14 residues. CDR3 DNA sequence: TGTGCCAGCACACGAGGAACAGGGACAGATACGCAGTATTTT. Translated: CASTRGTGTDTQYF.

This rearrangement joins TRBV5-6 to TRBJ2-1, with TRBD2 identical over 11 bases. This CDR3 has 15 residues. Germline V gives CDR1 SGHDT, CDR2 YYEEEE. Trimming at V came to 0 bases and at J to 4 bases, leaving 0 bases not matched to a gene. The CDR3 DNA is TGTGCCAGCAGCTTGGGACTAGCGGGGTACAATGAGCAGTTCTTC. Amino acid sequence: CASSLGLAGYNEQFF.

V and J are TRBV29-1 and TRBJ2-7; 11 nucleotides match TRBD1. With 6 bases clipped from V and 9 bases from J, the junction kept 10 bases outside the gene matches. CDR1 SQVTM and CDR2 ANQGSEA come from the germline V gene. The CDR3 has 13 residues. The CDR3 DNA is TGCAGCGTGGGGACAGGGGGTTATACGGGGCAGTACTTC. The encoded protein is CSVGTGGYTGQYF.

The J gene is TRBJ2-3, the V gene TRBV28, with D possibly being TRBD2 (5 bases). There are 13 residues in the CDR3. Germline V lookup: CDR1 MDHEN, CDR2 SYDVKM. V dropped 6 bases and J dropped 4 bases, with 11 bases sitting between them. CDR3 sequence: CASRRDYPDTQYF. The CDR3, as DNA: TGTGCCAGCAGACGAGACTACCCAGATACGCAGTATTTT.

This clone was seen more than once but under ten times. V is TRBV5-1 and J is TRBJ2-2; maybe TRBD2 (5 bases). V lost 0 bases and J lost 3, with 6 bases in between. The CDR3 runs to 14 residues. The V gene's germline CDR1 is SGHRS and CDR2 YFSETQ. CDR3 residues: CASSLGADTGELFF. The CDR3 region has the DNA TGCGCCAGCAGCTTGGGAGCGGACACCGGGGAGCTGTTTTTT.

The rearrangement uses TRBV6-1 and TRBJ1-5; possible D gene TRBD1, 6 bases. V was pared by 6 bases and J by 4 bases, with 10 bases between. Looked up from germline, CDR1 is MNHNS and CDR2 is SASEGT. The CDR3 is 13 residues long. CDR3 protein: CASRTTGNQPQHF. DNA for the CDR3: TGTGCCAGCAGGACCACAGGGAATCAGCCCCAGCATTTT.

The V call is TRBV5-6, the J call TRBJ2-3; TRBD2 is a possible D gene (6 bases). V gave up 4 bases and J gave up 1 base, with 16 bases separating them. Per the germline V gene, CDR1 is SGHDT and CDR2 is YYEEEE. The CDR3 runs 16 residues. CDR3 protein: CASSMSDYARTDTQYF. The CDR3 DNA reads TGTGCCAGCAGCATGTCGGACTACGCCCGCACAGATACGCAGTATTTT.

This clone was found a few times. The chain has TRBV28 and TRBJ2-7; perhaps TRBD2 as D (6 bases). CDR1 and CDR2 (germline): MDHEN, SYDVKM. V was clipped by 3 bases and J by 1 base, with 13 bases between them. The CDR3 sequence is 15 residues long. Written as DNA, the CDR3 is TGTGCCAGCAGTTTTTGGGGGGAGAGATCCTACGAGCAGTACTTC. Residues: CASSFWGERSYEQYF.

The genes are TRBV2 and TRBJ1-5, with a weak D call TRBD1 (6 bases). CDR3 length equals 15 residues. Germline lookup yields CDR1 SNHLY and CDR2 FYNNEI. The V gene lost 2 bases and the J gene lost 1 base, with 9 bases spanning the gap. Written as DNA, the CDR3 is TGTGCCAGCAGTGAAACAGGGCAGAGCAATCAGCCCCAGCATTTT. Its translation is CASSETGQSNQPQHF.

J is TRBJ1-1 and V is TRBV28, with 7 bases that match TRBD1. CDR3 length equals 13 residues. CDR1 MDHEN and CDR2 SYDVKM come from the germline V gene. Losses at the gene ends were 1 base for V and 9 bases for J; bases not matched to a gene: 5. The CDR3 DNA follows: TGTGCCAGCAGTTTATTGGTGAGGGGGCAAGCTTTCTTT. Amino acid sequence: CASSLLVRGQAFF.